This T cell receptor beta chain stems from a study of blood T cell repertoires in COVID-19. Study in general: Samples came from the United States, Italy and Spain, spanning acute and convalescent COVID-19. T cells, B-cell-depleted T cells, or PBMCs provided the cDNA or gDNA that served as material.

CDR1 LNHDA and CDR2 SQIVND come from the germline V gene (reference sequence). The ends lost 5 bases at V and 6 bases at J; junction bases unmatched: 7. CDR3 length: 14 amino acids. In the source study's methods: Reference gene primer amplification gave nucleated cell count estimates. This table comes from immunoSEQ multiplex PCR, and its TCRdb copy is limited to in-frame clones, with some not included. For V, J and clone size, that table is used; D and trimming come from the DNA. This repertoire shows around 190,000 clones, about 80% found once; its top ten account for less than 2%. This chain joins TRBV19 and TRBJ2-1, with TRBD1 matching over 7 bases. The TCR sequence derives from a human donor in a cohort sampled during active COVID-19. Sequencing used peripheral blood. This chain's CDR3 is CASSPDRIFNEQFF. The CDR3 bases are TGTGCCAGTAGTCCGGACAGGATTTTCAATGAGCAGTTCTTC.